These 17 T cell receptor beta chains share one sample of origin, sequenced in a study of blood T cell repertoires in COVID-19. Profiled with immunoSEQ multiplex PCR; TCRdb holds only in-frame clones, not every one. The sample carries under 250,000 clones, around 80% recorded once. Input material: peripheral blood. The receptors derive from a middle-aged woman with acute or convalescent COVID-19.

The CDR3 here is CASSQDLVPGEAFF. CDR3 DNA: TGTGCCAGCAGCCAAGATCTTGTGCCAGGGGAAGCTTTCTTT. This chain links TRBV3-1 (or the pseudogene TRBV3-2) with TRBJ1-1; D possibly corresponds to TRBD1 (5 bases). Trimming left V 0 bases short and J 8 bases short, with 13 bases between. The V gene's germline CDR1 is LGHDT and CDR2 YNNKEL (reference sequence). The CDR3 is made up of 14 amino acids.

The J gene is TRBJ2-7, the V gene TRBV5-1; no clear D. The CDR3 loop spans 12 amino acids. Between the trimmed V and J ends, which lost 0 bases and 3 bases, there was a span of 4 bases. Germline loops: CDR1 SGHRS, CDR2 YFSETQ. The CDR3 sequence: CASSLDNYEQYF. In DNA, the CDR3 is TGCGCCAGCAGCTTGGACAACTACGAGCAGTACTTC.

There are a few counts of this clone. CDR3 residues: CSVGIGQVGDTQYF. The CDR3 nucleotides are TGCAGCGTCGGGATCGGACAGGTTGGAGATACGCAGTATTTT. The rearrangement uses TRBV29-1 and TRBJ2-3, with 7 nucleotides matching TRBD1. Germline V gives CDR1 SQVTM, CDR2 ANQGSEA. V gave up 6 bases and J gave up 5 bases; unmatched junction bases: 11. The CDR3 is 14 amino acids.

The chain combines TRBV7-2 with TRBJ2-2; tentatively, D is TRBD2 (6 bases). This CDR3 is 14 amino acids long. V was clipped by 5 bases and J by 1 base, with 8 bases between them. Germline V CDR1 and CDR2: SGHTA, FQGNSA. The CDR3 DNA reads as TGTGCCAGCAGCATGGAGGGGAACACCGGGGAGCTGTTTTTT. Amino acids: CASSMEGNTGELFF.

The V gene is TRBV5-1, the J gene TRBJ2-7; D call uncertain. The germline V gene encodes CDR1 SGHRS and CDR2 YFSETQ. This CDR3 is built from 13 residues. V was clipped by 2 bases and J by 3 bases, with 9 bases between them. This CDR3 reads CASSFNSNYEQYF. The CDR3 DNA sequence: TGCGCCAGCAGCTTTAACAGTAACTACGAGCAGTACTTC.

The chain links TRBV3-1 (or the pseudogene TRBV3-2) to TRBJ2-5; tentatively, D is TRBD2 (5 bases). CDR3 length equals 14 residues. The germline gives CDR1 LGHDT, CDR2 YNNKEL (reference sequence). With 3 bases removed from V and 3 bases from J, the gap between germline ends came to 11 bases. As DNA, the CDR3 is TGTGCCAGCAGCCAGGCCTCGGGAAAAGAGACCCAGTACTTC. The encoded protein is CASSQASGKETQYF.

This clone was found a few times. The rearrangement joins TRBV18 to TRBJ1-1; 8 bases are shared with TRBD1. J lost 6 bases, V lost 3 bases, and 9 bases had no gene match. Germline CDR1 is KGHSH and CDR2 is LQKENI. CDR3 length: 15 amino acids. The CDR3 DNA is TGTGCCAGCTCACCCTCCCAGGACAGGGCTGCTGAAGCTTTCTTT. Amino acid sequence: CASSPSQDRAAEAFF.

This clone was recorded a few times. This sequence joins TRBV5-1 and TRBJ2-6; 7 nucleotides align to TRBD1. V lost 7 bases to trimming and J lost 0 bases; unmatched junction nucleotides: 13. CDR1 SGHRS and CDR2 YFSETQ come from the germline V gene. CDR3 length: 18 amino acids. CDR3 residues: CASCELTGLASGANVLTF. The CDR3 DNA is TGCGCCAGCTGTGAACTGACAGGGTTAGCCTCTGGGGCCAACGTCCTGACTTTC.

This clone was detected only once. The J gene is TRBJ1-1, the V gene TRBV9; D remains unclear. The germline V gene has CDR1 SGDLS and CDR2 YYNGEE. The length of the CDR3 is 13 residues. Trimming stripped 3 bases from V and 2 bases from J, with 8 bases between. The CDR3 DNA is TGTGCCAGCAGCGCTCCGGTTAACACTGAAGCTTTCTTT. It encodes CASSAPVNTEAFF.

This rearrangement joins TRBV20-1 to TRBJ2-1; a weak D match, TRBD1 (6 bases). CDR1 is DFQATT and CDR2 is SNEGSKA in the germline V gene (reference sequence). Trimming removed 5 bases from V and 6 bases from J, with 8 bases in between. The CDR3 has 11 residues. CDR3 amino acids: CSAGGPNEQFF. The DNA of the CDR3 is TGCAGTGCTGGGGGCCCCAATGAGCAGTTCTTC.

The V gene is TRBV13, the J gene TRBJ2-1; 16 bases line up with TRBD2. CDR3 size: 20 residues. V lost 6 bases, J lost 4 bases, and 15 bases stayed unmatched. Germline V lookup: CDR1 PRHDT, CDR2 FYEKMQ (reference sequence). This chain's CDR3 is CASSRPPGTSGGASYNEQFF. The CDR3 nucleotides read TGTGCCAGCAGTCGCCCCCCCGGGACTAGCGGGGGGGCAAGTTACAATGAGCAGTTCTTC. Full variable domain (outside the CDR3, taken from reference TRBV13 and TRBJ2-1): AAGVIQSPRHLIKEKRETATLKCYPIPRHDTVYWYQQGPGQDPQFLISFYEKMQSDKGSIPDRFSAQQFSDYHSELNMSSLELGDSALYFCASSRPPGTSGGASYNEQFFGPGTRLTVL.

CDR3 in amino acids: CASSLSFGTVALGYTF. Written as DNA, the CDR3 is TGTGCCAGCAGTTTATCTTTCGGGACAGTAGCTCTTGGCTACACCTTC. The gene calls are TRBV27 and TRBJ1-2, with TRBD1 matching 7 bases. CDR1 MNHEY and CDR2 SMNVEV come from the germline V gene (reference sequence). This CDR3 is 16 amino acids long. With V trimmed by 0 bases and J by 7 bases, 11 bases remained unmatched.

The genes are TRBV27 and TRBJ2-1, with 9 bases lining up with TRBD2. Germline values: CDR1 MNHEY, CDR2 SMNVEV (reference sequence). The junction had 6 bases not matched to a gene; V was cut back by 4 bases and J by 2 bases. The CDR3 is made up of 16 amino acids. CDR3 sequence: CASSSLAGEPYNEQFF. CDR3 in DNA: TGTGCCAGCAGTTCCTTAGCGGGAGAGCCCTACAATGAGCAGTTCTTC.

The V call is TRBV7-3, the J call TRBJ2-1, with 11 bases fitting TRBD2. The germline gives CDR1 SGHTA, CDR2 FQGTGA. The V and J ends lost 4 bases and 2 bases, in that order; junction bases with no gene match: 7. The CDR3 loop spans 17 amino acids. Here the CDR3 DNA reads TGTGCCAGCAGCTCGGGATTGACTAGCGGGGCCTACAATGAGCAGTTCTTC. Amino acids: CASSSGLTSGAYNEQFF.

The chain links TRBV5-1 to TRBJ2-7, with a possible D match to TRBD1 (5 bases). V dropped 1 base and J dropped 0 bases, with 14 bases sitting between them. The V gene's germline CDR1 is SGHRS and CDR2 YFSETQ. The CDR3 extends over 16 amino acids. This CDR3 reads CASSLTSQGSSYEQYF. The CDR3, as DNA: TGCGCCAGCAGCTTGACCTCGCAGGGTTCCTCCTACGAGCAGTACTTC.

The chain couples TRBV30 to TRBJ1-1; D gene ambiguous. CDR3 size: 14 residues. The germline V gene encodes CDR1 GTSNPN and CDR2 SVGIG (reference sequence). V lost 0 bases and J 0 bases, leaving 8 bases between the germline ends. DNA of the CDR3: TGTGCCTGGAGTGTACCCGGGATGAACACTGAAGCTTTCTTT. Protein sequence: CAWSVPGMNTEAFF. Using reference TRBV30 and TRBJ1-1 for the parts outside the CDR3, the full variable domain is SQTIHQWPATLVQPVGSPLSLECTVEGTSNPNLYWYRQAAGRGLQLLFYSVGIGQISSEVPQNLSASRPQDRQFILSSKKLLLSDSGFYLCAWSVPGMNTEAFFGQGTRLTVV.

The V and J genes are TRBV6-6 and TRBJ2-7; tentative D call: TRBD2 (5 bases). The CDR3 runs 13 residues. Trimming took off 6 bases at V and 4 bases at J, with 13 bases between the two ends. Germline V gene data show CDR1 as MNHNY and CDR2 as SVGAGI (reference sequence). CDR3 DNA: TGTGCCAGCAGAATGACCCCGGGATACGAGCAGTACTTC. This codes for CASRMTPGYEQYF.